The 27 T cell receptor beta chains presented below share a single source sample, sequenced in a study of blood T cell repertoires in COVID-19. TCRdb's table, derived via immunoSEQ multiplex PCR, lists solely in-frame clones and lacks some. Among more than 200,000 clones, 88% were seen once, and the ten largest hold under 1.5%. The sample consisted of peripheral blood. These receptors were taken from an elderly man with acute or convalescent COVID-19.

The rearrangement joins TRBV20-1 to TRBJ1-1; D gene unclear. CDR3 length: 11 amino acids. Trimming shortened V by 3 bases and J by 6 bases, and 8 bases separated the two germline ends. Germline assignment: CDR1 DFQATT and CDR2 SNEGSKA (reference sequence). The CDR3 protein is CSARFTAEAFF. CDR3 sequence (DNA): TGCAGTGCTAGGTTTACAGCTGAAGCTTTCTTT.

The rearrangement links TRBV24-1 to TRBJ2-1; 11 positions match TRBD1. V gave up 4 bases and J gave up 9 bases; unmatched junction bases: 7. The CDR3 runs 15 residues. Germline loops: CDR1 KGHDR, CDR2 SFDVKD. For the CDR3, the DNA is TGTGCCACCAGTGAGGCCGGGACAGGGGGACCTGAGCAGTTCTTC. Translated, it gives CATSEAGTGGPEQFF.

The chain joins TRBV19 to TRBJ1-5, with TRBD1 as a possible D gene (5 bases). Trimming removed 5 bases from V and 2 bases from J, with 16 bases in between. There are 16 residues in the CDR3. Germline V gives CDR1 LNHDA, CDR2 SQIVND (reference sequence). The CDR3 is CASSPPRGVGNQPQHF. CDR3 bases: TGTGCCAGTAGTCCCCCCCGGGGGGTAGGCAATCAGCCCCAGCATTTT.

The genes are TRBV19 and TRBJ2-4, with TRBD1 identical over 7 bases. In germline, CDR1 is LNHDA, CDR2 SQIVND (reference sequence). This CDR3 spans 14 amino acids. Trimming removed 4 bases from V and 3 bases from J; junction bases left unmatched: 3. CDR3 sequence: CASSRWDSKNIQYF. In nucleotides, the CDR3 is TGTGCCAGTAGTAGGTGGGACAGCAAAAACATTCAGTACTTC.

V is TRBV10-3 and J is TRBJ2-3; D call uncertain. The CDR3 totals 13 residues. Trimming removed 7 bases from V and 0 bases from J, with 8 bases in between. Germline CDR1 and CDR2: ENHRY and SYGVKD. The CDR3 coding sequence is TGTGCCATCATAAACAGAAGCACAGATACGCAGTATTTT. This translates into CAIINRSTDTQYF.

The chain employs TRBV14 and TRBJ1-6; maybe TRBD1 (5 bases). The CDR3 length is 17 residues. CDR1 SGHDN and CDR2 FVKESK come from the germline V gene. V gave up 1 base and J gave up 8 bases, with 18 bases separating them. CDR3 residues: CASSQAGMTATHSPLHF. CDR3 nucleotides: TGTGCCAGCAGCCAAGCAGGCATGACAGCTACTCATTCACCCCTCCACTTT.

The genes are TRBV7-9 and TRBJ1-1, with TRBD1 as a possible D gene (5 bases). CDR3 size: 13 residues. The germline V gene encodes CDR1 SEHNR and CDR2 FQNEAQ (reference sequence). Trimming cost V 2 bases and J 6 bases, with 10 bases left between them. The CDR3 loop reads CASSLSRDSEAFF. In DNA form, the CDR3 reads TGTGCCAGCAGCTTAAGCAGGGACTCTGAAGCTTTCTTT.

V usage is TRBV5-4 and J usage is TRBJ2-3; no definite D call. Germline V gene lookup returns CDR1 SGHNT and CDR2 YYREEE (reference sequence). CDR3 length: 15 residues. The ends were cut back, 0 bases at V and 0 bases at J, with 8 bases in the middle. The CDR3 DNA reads TGTGCCAGCAGCTTGGAATGGGCTAGCACAGATACGCAGTATTTT. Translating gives CASSLEWASTDTQYF.

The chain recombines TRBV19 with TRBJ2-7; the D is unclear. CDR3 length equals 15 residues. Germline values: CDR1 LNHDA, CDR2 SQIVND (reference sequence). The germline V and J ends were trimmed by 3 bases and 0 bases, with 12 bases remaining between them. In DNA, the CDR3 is TGTGCCAGTAGTATCTCGCCGGTGAGCTCCTACGAGCAGTACTTC. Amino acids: CASSISPVSSYEQYF.

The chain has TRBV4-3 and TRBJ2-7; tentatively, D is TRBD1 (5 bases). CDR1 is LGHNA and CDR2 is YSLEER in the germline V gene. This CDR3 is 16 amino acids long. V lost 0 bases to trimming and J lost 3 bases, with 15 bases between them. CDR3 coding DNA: TGCGCCAGCAGCCAAGATTGGCAGGGTGGTATCTACGAGCAGTACTTC. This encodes CASSQDWQGGIYEQYF.

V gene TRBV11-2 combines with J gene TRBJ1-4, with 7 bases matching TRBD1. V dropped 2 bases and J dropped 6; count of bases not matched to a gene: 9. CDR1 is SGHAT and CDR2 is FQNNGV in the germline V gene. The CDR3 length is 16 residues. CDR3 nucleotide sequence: TGTGCCAGCAGCTTAATCGGAGGGGGCGCCCATGAAAAACTGTTTTTT. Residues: CASSLIGGGAHEKLFF.

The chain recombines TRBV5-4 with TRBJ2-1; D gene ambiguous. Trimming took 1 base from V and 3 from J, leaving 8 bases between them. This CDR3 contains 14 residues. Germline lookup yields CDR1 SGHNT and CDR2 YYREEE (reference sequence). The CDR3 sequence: CASSLKQVYNEQFF. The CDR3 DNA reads TGTGCCAGCAGCTTGAAACAAGTCTACAATGAGCAGTTCTTC.

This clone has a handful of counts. The CDR3 loop reads CASSQDLGRNQPQHF. In DNA form, the CDR3 reads TGTGCCAGCAGCCAAGATCTCGGTAGAAATCAGCCCCAGCATTTT. This chain uses TRBV3-1 (or the pseudogene TRBV3-2) with TRBJ1-5; D is unresolved. The CDR3 has 15 amino acids. V lost 0 bases, J lost 4 bases, and 10 bases lay in between. Germline lookup yields CDR1 LGHDT and CDR2 YNNKEL (reference sequence).

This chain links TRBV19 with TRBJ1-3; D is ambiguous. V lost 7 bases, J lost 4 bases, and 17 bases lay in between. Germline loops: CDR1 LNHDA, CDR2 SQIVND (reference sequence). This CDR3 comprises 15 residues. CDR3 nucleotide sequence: TGTGCCAGTATCGGGAACCTGGGTGTCGGAAACACCATATATTTT. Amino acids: CASIGNLGVGNTIYF.

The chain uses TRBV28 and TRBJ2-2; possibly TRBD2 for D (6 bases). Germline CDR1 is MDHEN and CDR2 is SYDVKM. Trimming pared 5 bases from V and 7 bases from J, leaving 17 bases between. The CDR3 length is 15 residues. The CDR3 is CASSVPGTGGGELFF. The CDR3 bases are TGTGCCAGCAGTGTCCCCGGGACCGGGGGCGGGGAGCTGTTTTTT.

The CDR3 is CASSSWTNQETQYF. The CDR3 DNA reads TGCGCCAGCAGCTCCTGGACAAACCAAGAGACCCAGTACTTC. This chain uses TRBV5-1 with TRBJ2-5, with a tentative D call TRBD1 (5 bases). This CDR3 spans 14 amino acids. The V end lost 3 bases, the J end lost 0 bases, and 9 bases lay between the germline ends. Germline lookup yields CDR1 SGHRS and CDR2 YFSETQ.

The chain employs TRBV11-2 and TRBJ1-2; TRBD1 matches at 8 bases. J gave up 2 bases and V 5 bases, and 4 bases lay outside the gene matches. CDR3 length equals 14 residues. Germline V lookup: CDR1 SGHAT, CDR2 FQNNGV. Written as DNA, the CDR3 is TGTGCCAGCAGCACGCGACAGGGGAACTATGGCTACACCTTC. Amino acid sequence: CASSTRQGNYGYTF.

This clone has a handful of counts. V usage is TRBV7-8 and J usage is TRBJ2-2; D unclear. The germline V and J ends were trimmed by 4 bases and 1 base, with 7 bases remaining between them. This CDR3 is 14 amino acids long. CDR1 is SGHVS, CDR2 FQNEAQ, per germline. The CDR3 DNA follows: TGTGCCAGCAGCTCAACTATGAACACCGGGGAGCTGTTTTTT. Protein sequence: CASSSTMNTGELFF.

CDR3 loop: CASSAQTGGSRNEQFF. For the CDR3, the DNA is TGCGCCAGCAGCGCCCAGACAGGGGGATCTCGCAATGAGCAGTTCTTC. V and J are TRBV5-1 and TRBJ2-1; 9 nucleotides line up with TRBD1. This CDR3 is built from 16 residues. J was trimmed by 6 bases and V by 4 bases; bases with no gene match: 11. The germline gives CDR1 SGHRS, CDR2 YFSETQ.

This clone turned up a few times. CDR3 bases: TGTGCCAGCAGCTTGGGCGCTAGCGGGAGTGTAAACAATGAGCAGTTCTTC. Its translation is CASSLGASGSVNNEQFF. The chain couples TRBV7-2 to TRBJ2-1, with TRBD2 identical over 10 bases. Germline V gene lookup returns CDR1 SGHTA and CDR2 FQGNSA. CDR3 size: 17 residues. With V trimmed by 3 bases and J by 5 bases, 10 bases remained unmatched.

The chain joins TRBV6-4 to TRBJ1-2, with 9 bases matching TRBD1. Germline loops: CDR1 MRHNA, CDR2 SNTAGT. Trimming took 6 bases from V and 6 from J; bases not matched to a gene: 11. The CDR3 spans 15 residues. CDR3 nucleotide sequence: TGTGCCAGCAGCACCGGGACAGGGCTGTCCCATGGCTACACCTTC. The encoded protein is CASSTGTGLSHGYTF.

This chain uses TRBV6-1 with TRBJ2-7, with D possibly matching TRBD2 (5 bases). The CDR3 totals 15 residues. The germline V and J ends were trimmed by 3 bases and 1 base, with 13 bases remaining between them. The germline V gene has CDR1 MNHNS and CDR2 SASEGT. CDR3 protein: CASSDGWRASYEQYF. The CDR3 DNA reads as TGTGCCAGCAGTGATGGGTGGCGGGCTTCCTACGAGCAGTACTTC.

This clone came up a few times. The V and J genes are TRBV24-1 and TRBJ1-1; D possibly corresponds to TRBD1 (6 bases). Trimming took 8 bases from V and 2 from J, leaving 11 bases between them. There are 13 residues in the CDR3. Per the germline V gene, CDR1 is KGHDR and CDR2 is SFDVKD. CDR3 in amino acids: CATKQGVNTEAFF. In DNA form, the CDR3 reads TGTGCCACCAAACAGGGAGTTAACACTGAAGCTTTCTTT.

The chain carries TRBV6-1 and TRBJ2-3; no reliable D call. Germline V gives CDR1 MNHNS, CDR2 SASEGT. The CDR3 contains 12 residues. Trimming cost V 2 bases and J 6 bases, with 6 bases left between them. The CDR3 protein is CASSEIGDTQYF. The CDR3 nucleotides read TGTGCCAGCAGTGAAATCGGGGATACGCAGTATTTT.

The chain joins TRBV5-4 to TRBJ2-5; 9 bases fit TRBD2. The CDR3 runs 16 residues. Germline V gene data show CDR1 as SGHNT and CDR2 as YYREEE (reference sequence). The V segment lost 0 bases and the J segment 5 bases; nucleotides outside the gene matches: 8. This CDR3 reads CASSLANAGGFETQYF. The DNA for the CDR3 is TGTGCCAGCAGCTTGGCGAACGCGGGAGGGTTTGAGACCCAGTACTTC.

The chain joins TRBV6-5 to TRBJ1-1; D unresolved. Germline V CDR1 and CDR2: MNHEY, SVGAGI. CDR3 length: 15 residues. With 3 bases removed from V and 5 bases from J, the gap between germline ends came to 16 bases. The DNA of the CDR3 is TGTGCCAGCAGTTATTCTAAGGGTAGCGGTACTGAAGCTTTCTTT. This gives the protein CASSYSKGSGTEAFF.

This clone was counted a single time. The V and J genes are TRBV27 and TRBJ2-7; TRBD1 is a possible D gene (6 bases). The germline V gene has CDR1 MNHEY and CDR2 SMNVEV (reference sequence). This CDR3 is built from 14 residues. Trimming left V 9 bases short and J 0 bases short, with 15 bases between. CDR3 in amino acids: CARLSQGGSYEQYF. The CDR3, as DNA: TGTGCCAGGTTATCCCAAGGGGGCTCCTACGAGCAGTACTTC.